These 22 T cell receptor beta chains were sequenced from one sample in a study of T-cell memory formation after mild COVID-19. TCRdb ran MiXCR on the 5' RACE reads and lists one entry per CDR3 protein. Among 450,000 to 650,000 distinct CDR3 sequences listed, about 20% were seen once. Sequencing was carried out using PBMCs or a T cell subset sorted from them (not recorded which). Receptors were obtained from an adult woman who had mild COVID-19 (a few samples of this study predate the infection). Cell type and time point are not known.

A few counts support this clonotype. The J gene is TRBJ2-1, the V gene TRBV5-6; TRBD2 aligns across 13 bases. J gave up 6 bases and V 0 bases, and 9 bases lay outside the gene matches. Germline V gene lookup returns CDR1 SGHDT and CDR2 YYEEEE. CDR3 length: 18 residues. CDR3 in amino acids: CASSLDAGLAGAFNEQFF. The CDR3 DNA reads as TGTGCCAGCAGCTTGGATGCCGGACTAGCGGGGGCGTTCAATGAGCAGTTCTTC.

The chain uses TRBV12-3 or TRBV12-4 and TRBJ2-3; 7 bases map to TRBD1. V was pared by 7 bases and J by 2 bases, with 6 bases of the junction left unmatched. This CDR3 has 14 residues. The DNA of the CDR3 is TGTGCCAGCATCCGGGACAGATACACAGATACGCAGTATTTT. It is translated as CASIRDRYTDTQYF.

The rearrangement links TRBV15 to TRBJ1-5; D gene unclear. The V and J ends lost 4 bases and 5 bases respectively, with 6 bases between them. CDR1 is LNHNV and CDR2 is YYDKDF in the germline V gene (reference sequence). CDR3 size: 12 residues. In nucleotides, the CDR3 is TGTGCCACCAGCACGGGGTATCAGCCCCAGCATTTT. It translates to CATSTGYQPQHF.

The chain recombines TRBV18 with TRBJ1-3; 9 bases align to TRBD1. The CDR3 has 13 amino acids. Looked up from germline, CDR1 is KGHSH and CDR2 is LQKENI. V shed 4 bases, J shed 8 bases, and the junction held 3 bases outside the gene matches. This CDR3 is CASSQGQGYTIYF. CDR3 nucleotides: TGTGCCAGCTCACAGGGACAGGGCTACACCATATATTTT.

V is TRBV30 and J is TRBJ1-6; TRBD1 matches at 10 bases. Germline V CDR1 and CDR2: GTSNPN, SVGIG (reference sequence). V gave up 8 bases and J gave up 10 bases; unmatched junction bases: 8. The CDR3 runs to 13 residues. CDR3 protein: CAGRGQGVSPLHF. CDR3 bases: TGTGCCGGAAGAGGACAGGGGGTCTCACCCCTCCACTTT.

This clonotype appeared a few times. The chain carries TRBV7-2 and TRBJ2-7; 12 bases align to TRBD2. The CDR3 is 14 amino acids. The V gene end was trimmed by 4 bases and the J gene end by 7 bases; junction bases not matched to a gene: 5. Germline V CDR1 and CDR2: SGHTA, FQGNSA. CDR3 in amino acids: CASSSSGGAGEQYF. For the CDR3, the DNA is TGTGCCAGCAGCTCTAGCGGGGGGGCGGGAGAGCAGTACTTC.

This clonotype has only one observation. V gene TRBV29-1 combines with J gene TRBJ1-2; D unresolved. The V gene lost 7 bases and the J gene lost 1 base, with 10 bases spanning the gap. The germline V gene has CDR1 SQVTM and CDR2 ANQGSEA. The CDR3 loop spans 12 amino acids. CDR3 in DNA: TGCAGCGCCGGAGGATATAACTATGGCTACACCTTC. Translation gives CSAGGYNYGYTF. The variable domain in full, with the rest retrieved from reference TRBV29-1 and TRBJ1-2, is SAVISQKPSRDICQRGTSLTIQCQVDSQVTMMFWYRQQPGQSLTLIATANQGSEATYESGFVIDKFPISRPNLTFSTLTVSNMSPEDSSIYLCSAGGYNYGYTFGSGTRLTVV.

The CDR3 loop reads CATGRTQQETQYF. The CDR3 coding sequence is TGTGCCACGGGTCGGACACAGCAAGAGACCCAGTACTTC. This chain links TRBV2 with TRBJ2-5; possibly TRBD1 for D (5 bases). Germline V gives CDR1 SNHLY, CDR2 FYNNEI. The CDR3 contains 13 residues. V gave up 10 bases and J gave up 2 bases, with 14 bases separating them.

This chain joins TRBV29-1 and TRBJ2-1, with 10 bases matching TRBD2. The CDR3 has 14 amino acids. CDR1 is SQVTM and CDR2 is ANQGSEA in the germline V gene. Trimming took 7 bases from V and 7 from J; bases not matched to a gene: 10. The CDR3, as DNA: TGCAGCGCTGAGGGGACTAGCGATTGGAATGAGCAGTTCTTC. Its translation is CSAEGTSDWNEQFF.

This clonotype was seen more than once but under ten times. This chain joins TRBV20-1 and TRBJ2-2; 14 nucleotides line up with TRBD2. V shed 3 bases, J shed 4 bases, and the junction held 4 bases outside the gene matches. CDR1 DFQATT and CDR2 SNEGSKA come from the germline V gene (reference sequence). CDR3 length: 16 amino acids. This CDR3 reads CSASRGLAGATGELFF. The CDR3 nucleotides are TGCAGTGCTAGCCGGGGACTAGCGGGAGCCACCGGGGAGCTGTTTTTT.

This clonotype showed up many times. This chain connects TRBV5-1 to TRBJ2-1, with 9 bases identical to TRBD2. The CDR3 extends over 15 amino acids. The V gene's germline CDR1 is SGHRS and CDR2 YFSETQ. V was pared by 4 bases and J by 8 bases, with 10 bases of the junction left unmatched. The CDR3 nucleotides read TGCGCCAGCAGCCCGGGGACTAGCCTCGGGGATGAGCAGTTCTTC. Translating gives CASSPGTSLGDEQFF. Looking up the rest from reference TRBV5-1 and TRBJ2-1 gives the full variable domain: KAGVTQTPRYLIKTRGQQVTLSCSPISGHRSVSWYQQTPGQGLQFLFEYFSETQRNKGNFPGRFSGRQFSNSRSEMNVSTLELGDSALYLCASSPGTSLGDEQFFGPGTRLTVL.

The rearrangement links TRBV12-3 or TRBV12-4 to TRBJ1-2, with 8 bases matching TRBD1. The CDR3 loop spans 14 amino acids. The junction had 4 bases not matched to a gene; V was cut back by 3 bases and J by 4 bases. For the CDR3, the DNA is TGTGCCAGCAGTTTTGAGACAGGGGCCTATGGCTACACCTTC. It yields the protein CASSFETGAYGYTF.

This chain uses TRBV20-1 with TRBJ1-1; D ambiguous. The CDR3 has 13 amino acids. CDR1 and CDR2 from the germline V gene are DFQATT and SNEGSKA (reference sequence). The V and J ends lost 0 bases and 7 bases respectively, with 12 bases between them. The CDR3 DNA follows: TGCAGTGCTAGAGACCGCAGTTACGTTGAAGCTTTCTTT. This translates into CSARDRSYVEAFF.

This clonotype was seen a handful of times. The chain is built from TRBV5-1 and TRBJ2-1; TRBD2 matches 10 bases. The germline gives CDR1 SGHRS, CDR2 YFSETQ. The CDR3 consists of 15 residues. V lost 4 bases and J lost 9; bases outside the gene matches: 10. The CDR3 loop is CASSALAGVVSEQFF. The CDR3 region has the DNA TGCGCCAGCAGCGCCCTAGCGGGAGTTGTTAGTGAGCAGTTCTTC.

The chain combines TRBV18 with TRBJ2-7; TRBD1 is a possible D gene (6 bases). Per the germline V gene, CDR1 is KGHSH and CDR2 is LQKENI. With 2 bases removed from V and 2 bases from J, the gap between germline ends came to 13 bases. This CDR3 spans 15 amino acids. The CDR3 here is CASSPIPGETYEQYF. CDR3 DNA sequence: TGTGCCAGCTCACCAATCCCAGGGGAGACCTACGAGCAGTACTTC.

The CDR3 loop reads CASSSGVSTDTQYF. The CDR3 region has the DNA TGTGCCAGCAGCTCCGGCGTTAGCACAGATACGCAGTATTTT. V and J are TRBV7-3 and TRBJ2-3; D call uncertain. The V end was cut by 4 bases, the J end by 0 bases, with 8 bases between. The CDR3 is 14 residues long. From germline, CDR1 is SGHTA and CDR2 FQGTGA.

In its sample, this clonotype was seen a few times. The chain couples TRBV30 to TRBJ2-7; D may be TRBD1 (6 bases). Germline V lookup: CDR1 GTSNPN, CDR2 SVGIG (reference sequence). There are 14 residues in the CDR3. The V end lost 0 bases, the J end lost 0 bases, and 9 bases lay between the germline ends. CDR3 nucleotide sequence: TGTGCCTGGAGTGTGGGGGCGCTCTCCTACGAGCAGTACTTC. Translation: CAWSVGALSYEQYF.

The rearrangement links TRBV14 to TRBJ2-7, with a tentative D call TRBD2 (6 bases). The CDR3 totals 14 residues. Deletions cut 4 bases from V and 5 bases from J, with 15 bases between. Germline V lookup: CDR1 SGHDN, CDR2 FVKESK. The CDR3 loop is CASSLGGGSNEQYF. For the CDR3, the DNA is TGTGCCAGCAGCCTAGGAGGAGGGTCCAACGAGCAGTACTTC.

In its sample, this clonotype was seen a few times. The genes are TRBV24-1 and TRBJ2-1; the match to TRBD1 covers 7 bases. The V gene end was trimmed by 3 bases and the J gene end by 10 bases; junction bases not matched to a gene: 11. The germline V gene encodes CDR1 KGHDR and CDR2 SFDVKD. The CDR3 is made up of 15 amino acids. The CDR3 region has the DNA TGTGCCACCAGTGATGGTAGGGGGCCGGCGGTAGAGCAGTTCTTC. Translation gives CATSDGRGPAVEQFF.

This clonotype was seen more than once but under ten times. The gene calls are TRBV20-1 and TRBJ2-1, with no clear D. Germline V gives CDR1 DFQATT, CDR2 SNEGSKA (reference sequence). This CDR3 is built from 16 residues. The V and J ends lost 5 bases and 3 bases respectively, with 20 bases between them. CDR3 sequence (DNA): TGCAGTGCTCATGTAAAAGGAAGCGTCGACTACAATGAGCAGTTCTTC. Encoded protein: CSAHVKGSVDYNEQFF.

At least ten counts were recorded for this clonotype. CDR3 DNA: TGTGCCAGCAGCCAGGGACCGGGGATGGTATTCGGCTACACCTTC. It translates to CASSQGPGMVFGYTF. V gene TRBV4-2 combines with J gene TRBJ1-2, with a tentative D call TRBD1 (5 bases). V lost 3 bases and J 8 bases, leaving 19 bases between the germline ends. This CDR3 is 15 amino acids long. CDR1 is LGHNA, CDR2 YNFKEQ, per germline.

This clonotype came up a few times. The rearrangement uses TRBV11-3 and TRBJ2-7, with 11 nucleotides matching TRBD2. J lost 4 bases, V lost 4 bases, and 6 bases had no gene match. The CDR3 totals 15 residues. CDR1 and CDR2 (germline): SGHNT, YENEEA. The CDR3 loop is CASSSQTSGMYEQYF. CDR3 coding DNA: TGTGCCAGCAGCTCCCAGACTAGCGGGATGTACGAGCAGTACTTC.